Sequencing of this T cell receptor beta chain was carried out in a study of T cells in Graves' hyperthyroidism and ophthalmopathy (dated by TCRdb to the late 2010s). Regarding the complete study: Peripheral blood was collected at initial diagnosis, before any treatment. A discovery cohort of approximately 97 patients, about 40 with Graves' ophthalmopathy and approximately 60 with stable Graves' hyperthyroidism, was used to find distinguishing TCR V-J signatures. The 100 discovery patients were randomly divided into training and test sets at a 7:3 ratio. Prospective prediction of ophthalmopathy was tested in an independent validation cohort of some 20 hyperthyroidism patients and 17 patients who later progressed to ophthalmopathy. Once sampling was done, hyperthyroidism patients were given methimazole at a starting dose of 30 mg daily, whereas ophthalmopathy patients were given high-dose intravenous methylprednisolone. The paper describes TCR Vbeta CDR3 sequencing of around 130 peripheral blood samples, made up of some 42 ophthalmopathy patients, around 78 hyperthyroidism patients and 17 progressor patients. In more than 5 Graves' hyperthyroidism patients, the study also compared T-cell repertoires from thyroid tissue with T-cell repertoires from blood. General study outcomes and caveats: During validation, the model predicted progression to ophthalmopathy a median of about 5.9 months ahead of onset, with almost 71% sensitivity and around 72% specificity. Most expanded thyroid clonotypes (frequency above 0.001) were also found in blood, which suggests that blood repertoires may mirror thyroid immune responses. Sample size was not statistically predetermined, and blinding of investigators to group allocation was not performed. In cross-validation, a model built on a 13 V-J signature told ophthalmopathy apart from stable hyperthyroidism with 85% to 90% sensitivity and approximately 84% specificity, and in testing the same model reached 80%/75%.

The TCR beta CDR3 regions were amplified from the RNA transcripts. The TCR CDR3 was subjected to a first round of RT-PCR using the HTBI primer set and the Qiagen OneStep RT-PCR kit. Libraries were constructed in a second round of multiplex PCR, after which size selection and purification were carried out. The libraries were sequenced on an Illumina HiSeq2000 using paired-end 100 bp reads. The published analysis was carried out like this. SOAPnuke was used to process the raw data, with reads discarded if the reads contained adapters or uncalled bases, had a mean Phred below 15, or lacked an exact constant-primer or identifier match. High-quality paired reads were merged using COPE v1.2.5, and each unique nucleotide sequence was defined as a clonotype. MiTCR v1.1 was used to align clonotypes to the IMGT TRBV, TRBD and TRBJ reference segments. Only V-J combinations with frequency above 0.0001, covering roughly 99% of repertoires, were analysed. A TCS score was defined as the ratio of F50 (clonal expansion) to E x V (chaos), with BLOSUM62-based TCRdist applied between CDR3 peptides within each V-J. Welch's t-statistics and random forest reduced fewer than 600 V-J features to roughly 13, which were used in a naive Bayes classifier (R e1071). The raw public reads went through TCRdb reprocessing: fastp at Q25, MiXCR clone calling, in-frame beta chains kept. Entries that share a CDR3 protein sequence are merged under the most common genes and DNA. The V and J calls and clone size come from TCRdb's table, not from the authors' own analysis. The sample table shows around 250,000 distinct CDR3 sequences, and 24% are seen once. Jointly, the top ten make up around 32% of the sample.

From the germline V gene, CDR1 is MDHEN and CDR2 is SYDVKM. The CDR3 sequence holds 13 residues, the cysteine and phenylalanine included. Only the CDR3 portion is preserved as DNA: 39 bases, with reading frame beginning at the first base. The germline ends are 12 bases apart after V is trimmed by 5 bases and J by 5 bases. Moderately to severely active disease, a Clinical Activity Score of at least 3, a NOSPECS grade of at least 4, and a duration under 3 months were present in ophthalmopathy patients. The study excluded patients with uncontrolled infections, other autoimmune diseases, pregnancy or lactation. Clinical symptoms, serum thyroxine and TRAb, thyroid ultrasound, and orbital computed tomography formed the basis for the diagnoses. Ficoll-Paque density gradient centrifugation was used to isolate PBMCs from about 10 ml of fresh peripheral blood. Total RNA was extracted with Trizol reagent, and quality was checked on an Agilent 2100 Bioanalyzer.

This clonotype appeared many times. Its recognized antigen is unknown. Per-nucleotide qualities are absent, and no much larger clonotype sits a single base away. The chain is assembled from TRBV28 and TRBJ2-5; a confident D gene designation cannot be given. The sequenced sample was blood. This clonotype originated in a woman aged 40 to 50 with Graves' ophthalmopathy. The sequenced DNA: TGTGCCAGCAGTAACCGAGCGCCGGAGACCCAGTACTTC. Its product reads: CASSNRAPETQYF.